The sequence of this T cell receptor beta chain was determined in a study of Graves' ophthalmopathy and Graves' hyperthyroidism. Study context: The collection of peripheral blood took place at initial diagnosis, before any treatment. Findings of the study overall: The authors also found most expanded thyroid clonotypes above 0.001 frequency in blood. It was with 70.59% sensitivity and about 72% specificity that the model predicted ophthalmopathy progression.

The authors isolated PBMCs from about 10 ml of fresh peripheral blood. At least ten counts were recorded for this clonotype. Its antigen is not identified. The authors amplified TCR beta CDR3 regions, and they did so from RNA transcripts for repertoire sequencing. HTBI-primed RT-PCR formed the first round, and a multiplex PCR formed the second. Each CDR3 protein is one row after TCRdb ran MiXCR on the multiplex PCR reads. The table lists 350,000 to 400,000 distinct CDR3 sequences, around 20% of them singletons. The sample was peripheral blood. The receptor comes from a young woman with Graves' ophthalmopathy.

In DNA, the CDR3 is TGCAGCGTTGAGAATTTTGGCGCTTTCTTT. Translated, it gives CSVENFGAFF. The rearrangement joins TRBV29-1 to TRBJ1-1; D is ambiguous. Per germline, CDR1 SQVTM and CDR2 ANQGSEA. Deletions cut 3 bases from V and 11 bases from J, with 10 bases between. CDR3 length: 10 amino acids.